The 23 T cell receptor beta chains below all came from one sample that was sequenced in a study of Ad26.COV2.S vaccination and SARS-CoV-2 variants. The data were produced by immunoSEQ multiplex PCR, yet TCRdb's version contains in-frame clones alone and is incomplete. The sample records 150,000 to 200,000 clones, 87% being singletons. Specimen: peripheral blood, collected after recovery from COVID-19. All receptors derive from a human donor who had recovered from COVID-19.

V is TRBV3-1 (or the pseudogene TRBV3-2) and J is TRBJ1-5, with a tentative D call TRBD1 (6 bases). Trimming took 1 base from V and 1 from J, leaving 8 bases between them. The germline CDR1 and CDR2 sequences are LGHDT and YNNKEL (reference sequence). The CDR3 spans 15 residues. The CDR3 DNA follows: TGTGCCAGCAGCCAAGTGAGGGGGAGCAATCAGCCCCAGCATTTT. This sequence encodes CASSQVRGSNQPQHF.

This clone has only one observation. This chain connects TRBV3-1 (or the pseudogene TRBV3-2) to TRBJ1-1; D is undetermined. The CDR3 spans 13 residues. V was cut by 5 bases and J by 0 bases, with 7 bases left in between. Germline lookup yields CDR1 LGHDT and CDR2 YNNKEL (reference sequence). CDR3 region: CASSDTMNTEAFF. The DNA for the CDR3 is TGTGCCAGCAGCGATACCATGAACACTGAAGCTTTCTTT.

CDR3 sequence: CATSSAGTGGIYGYTF. In nucleotides, the CDR3 is TGTGCCACCAGCAGCGCCGGGACAGGGGGCATCTATGGCTACACCTTC. The J gene is TRBJ1-2, the V gene TRBV15, with 12 bases fitting TRBD1. J lost 4 bases, V lost 3 bases, and 6 bases had no gene match. CDR1 LNHNV and CDR2 YYDKDF come from the germline V gene (reference sequence). The CDR3 has 16 amino acids. The full variable domain, rest sourced from reference TRBV15 and TRBJ1-2, is DAMVIQNPRYQVTQFGKPVTLSCSQTLNHNVMYWYQQKSSQAPKLLFHYYDKDFNNEADTPDNFQSRRPNTSFCFLDIRSPGLGDTAMYLCATSSAGTGGIYGYTFGSGTRLTVV.

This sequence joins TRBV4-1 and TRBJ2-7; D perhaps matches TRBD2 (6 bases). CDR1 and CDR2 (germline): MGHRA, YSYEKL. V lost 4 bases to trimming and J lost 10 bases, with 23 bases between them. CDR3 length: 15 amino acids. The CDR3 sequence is CASSRGTGSTTKQYF. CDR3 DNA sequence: TGCGCCAGCAGCCGGGGTACCGGGAGTACAACAAAACAGTACTTC.

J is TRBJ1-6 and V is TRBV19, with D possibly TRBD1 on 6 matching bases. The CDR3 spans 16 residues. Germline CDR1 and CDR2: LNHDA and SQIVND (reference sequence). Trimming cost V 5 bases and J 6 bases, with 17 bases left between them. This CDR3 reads CASSPRLGAGNSPLHF. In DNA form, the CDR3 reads TGTGCCAGTAGTCCTAGATTGGGGGCTGGTAATTCACCCCTCCACTTT.

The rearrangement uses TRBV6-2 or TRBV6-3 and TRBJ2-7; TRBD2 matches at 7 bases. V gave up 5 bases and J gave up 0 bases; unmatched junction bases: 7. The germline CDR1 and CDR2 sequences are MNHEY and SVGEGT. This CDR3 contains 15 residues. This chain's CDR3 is CASSRTGGYSYEQYF. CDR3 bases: TGTGCCAGCAGTCGAACGGGGGGATACTCCTACGAGCAGTACTTC.

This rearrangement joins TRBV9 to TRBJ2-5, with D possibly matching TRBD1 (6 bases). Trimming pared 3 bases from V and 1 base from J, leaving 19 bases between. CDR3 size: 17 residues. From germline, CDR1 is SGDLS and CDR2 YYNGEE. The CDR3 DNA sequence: TGTGCCAGCAGCGGACCCAACAGGGCCCGAGCCCAAGAGACCCAGTACTTC. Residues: CASSGPNRARAQETQYF.

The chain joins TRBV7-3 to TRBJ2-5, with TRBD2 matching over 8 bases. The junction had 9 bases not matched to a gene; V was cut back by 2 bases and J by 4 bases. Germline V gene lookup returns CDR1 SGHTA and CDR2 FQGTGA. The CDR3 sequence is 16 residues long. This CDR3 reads CASSLPGGGKGETQYF. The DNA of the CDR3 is TGTGCCAGCAGCTTACCGGGAGGGGGTAAGGGAGAGACCCAGTACTTC.

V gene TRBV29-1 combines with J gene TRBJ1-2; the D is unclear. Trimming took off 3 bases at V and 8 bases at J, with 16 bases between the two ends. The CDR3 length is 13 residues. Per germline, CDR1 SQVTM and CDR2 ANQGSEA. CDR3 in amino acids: CSVEAGRRGGYTF. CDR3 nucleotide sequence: TGCAGCGTTGAGGCTGGGAGGCGCGGGGGCTACACCTTC.

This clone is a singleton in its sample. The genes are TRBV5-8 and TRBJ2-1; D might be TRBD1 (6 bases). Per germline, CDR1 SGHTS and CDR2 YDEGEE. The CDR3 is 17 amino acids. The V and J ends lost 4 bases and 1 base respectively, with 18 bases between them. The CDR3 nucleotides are TGTGCCAGCAGCCCCTACGGACAGATTAATTCCTACAATGAGCAGTTCTTC. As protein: CASSPYGQINSYNEQFF.

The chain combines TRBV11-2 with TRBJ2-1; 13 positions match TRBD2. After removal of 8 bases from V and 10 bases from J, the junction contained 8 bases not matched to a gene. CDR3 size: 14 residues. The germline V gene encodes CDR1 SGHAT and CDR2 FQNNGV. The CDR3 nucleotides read TGTGCCAGCTGCGGGACTAGCGGGGAAGAAGAGCAGTTCTTC. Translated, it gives CASCGTSGEEEQFF.

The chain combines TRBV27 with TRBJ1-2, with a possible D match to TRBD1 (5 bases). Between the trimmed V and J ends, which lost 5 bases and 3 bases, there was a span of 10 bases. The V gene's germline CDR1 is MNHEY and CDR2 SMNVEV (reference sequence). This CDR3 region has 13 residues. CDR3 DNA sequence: TGTGCCAGCAGTGACGTGGGGGACTATGGCTACACCTTC. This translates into CASSDVGDYGYTF.

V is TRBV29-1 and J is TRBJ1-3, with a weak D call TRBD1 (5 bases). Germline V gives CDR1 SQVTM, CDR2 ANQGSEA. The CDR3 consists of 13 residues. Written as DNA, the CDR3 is TGCAGTGTCCAGGGAAACTCTGGAAACACCATATATTTT. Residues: CSVQGNSGNTIYF. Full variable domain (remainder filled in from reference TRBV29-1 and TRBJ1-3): SAVISQKPSRDICQRGTSLTIQCQVDSQVTMMFWYRQQPGQSLTLIATANQGSEATYESGFVIDKFPISRPNLTFSTLTVSNMSPEDSSIYLCSVQGNSGNTIYFGEGSWLTVV.

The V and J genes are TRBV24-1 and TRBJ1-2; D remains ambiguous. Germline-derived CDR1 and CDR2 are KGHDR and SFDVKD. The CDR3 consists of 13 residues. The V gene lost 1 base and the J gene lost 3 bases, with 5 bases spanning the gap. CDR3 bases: TGTGCCACCAGTGATTTTGTGGACTATGGCTACACCTTC. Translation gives CATSDFVDYGYTF.

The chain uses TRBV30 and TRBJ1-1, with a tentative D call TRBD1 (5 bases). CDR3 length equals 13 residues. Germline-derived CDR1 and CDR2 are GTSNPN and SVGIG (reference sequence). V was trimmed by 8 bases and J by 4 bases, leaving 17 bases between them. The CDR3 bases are TGTGCCCTGACTGCTCGGGGGAGCACTGAAGCTTTCTTT. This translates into CALTARGSTEAFF.

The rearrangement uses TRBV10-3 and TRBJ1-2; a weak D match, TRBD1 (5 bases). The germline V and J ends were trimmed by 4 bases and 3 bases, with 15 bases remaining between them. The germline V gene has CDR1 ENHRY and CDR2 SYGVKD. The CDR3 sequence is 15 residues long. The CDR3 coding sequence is TGTGCCATCAGTGCCCCACGGGGCAAGGACTATGGCTACACCTTC. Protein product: CAISAPRGKDYGYTF.

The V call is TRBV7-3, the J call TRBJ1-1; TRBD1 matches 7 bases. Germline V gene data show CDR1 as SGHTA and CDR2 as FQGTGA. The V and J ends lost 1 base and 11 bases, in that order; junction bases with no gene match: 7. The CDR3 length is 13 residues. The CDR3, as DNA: TGTGCCAGCAGCTTAAGCTTCGGACAGGACGCTTTCTTT. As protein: CASSLSFGQDAFF.

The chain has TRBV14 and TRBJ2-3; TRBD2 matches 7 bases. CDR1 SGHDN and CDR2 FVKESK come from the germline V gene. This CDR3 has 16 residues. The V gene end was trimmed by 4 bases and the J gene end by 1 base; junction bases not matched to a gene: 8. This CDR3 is CASSPMRGRGTDTQYF. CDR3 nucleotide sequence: TGTGCCAGCAGCCCGATGCGGGGGAGGGGCACAGATACGCAGTATTTT.

This chain's CDR3 is CASSRRLAGEETQYF. The CDR3 DNA reads TGTGCCAGCAGCCGCCGACTAGCGGGAGAAGAGACCCAGTACTTC. This chain joins TRBV7-9 and TRBJ2-5, with 12 positions matching TRBD2. CDR3 length: 15 residues. Germline CDR1 is SEHNR and CDR2 is FQNEAQ (reference sequence). Unmatched junction bases numbered 4, after V lost 5 bases and J lost 3 bases.

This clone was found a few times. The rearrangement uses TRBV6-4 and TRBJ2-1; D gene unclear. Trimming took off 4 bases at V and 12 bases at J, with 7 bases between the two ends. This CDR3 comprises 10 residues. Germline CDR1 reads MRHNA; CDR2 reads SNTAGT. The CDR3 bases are TGTGCCAGCAGTGGCCCCTCGCAGTTCTTC. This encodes CASSGPSQFF.

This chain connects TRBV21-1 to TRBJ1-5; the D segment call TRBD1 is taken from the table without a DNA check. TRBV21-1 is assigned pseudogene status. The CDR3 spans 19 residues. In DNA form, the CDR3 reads TGTGCCAGCAGCAATTCCATGAATCGACAGGGGTGGTGGAATCAGCCCCAGCATTTT. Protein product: CASSNSMNRQGWWNQPQHF.

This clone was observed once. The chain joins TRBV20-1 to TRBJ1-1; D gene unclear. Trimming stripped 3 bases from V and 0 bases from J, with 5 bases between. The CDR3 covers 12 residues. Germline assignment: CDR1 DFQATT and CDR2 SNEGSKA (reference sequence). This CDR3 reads CSASQVNTEAFF. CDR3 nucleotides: TGCAGTGCTAGTCAGGTGAACACTGAAGCTTTCTTT.

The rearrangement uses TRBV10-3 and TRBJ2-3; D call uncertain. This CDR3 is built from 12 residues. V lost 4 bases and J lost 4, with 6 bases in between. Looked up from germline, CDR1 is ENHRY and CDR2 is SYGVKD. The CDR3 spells CAISAVADTQYF. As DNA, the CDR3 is TGTGCCATCAGTGCAGTGGCAGATACGCAGTATTTT.